Each of the 27 T cell receptor beta chains below was sequenced from the same sample in a study of blood T cell repertoires in COVID-19. Sequencing used immunoSEQ multiplex PCR; TCRdb keeps in-frame clones, though not all of them. The top ten hold almost 7% of the sample, which has approximately 82,000 clones, 82% seen once. The specimen sequenced was peripheral blood. All receptors come from a man in his fifties with active or convalescent COVID-19.

DNA for the CDR3: TGTGCCACCAGTGACCGGGACAGCTCCTACAATGAGCAGTTCTTC. Its protein product is CATSDRDSSYNEQFF. V and J are TRBV24-1 and TRBJ2-1, with 7 bases matching TRBD1. This CDR3 region has 15 residues. From germline, CDR1 is KGHDR and CDR2 SFDVKD. Germline trimming cut 4 bases from V and 0 bases from J; bases unmatched to any gene: 2.

The V gene is TRBV2, the J gene TRBJ1-2; no firm D call. Per the germline V gene, CDR1 is SNHLY and CDR2 is FYNNEI. Trimming removed 2 bases from V and 8 bases from J, with 9 bases in between. The CDR3 spans 12 residues. The CDR3 loop reads CASSEPIRGYTF. The CDR3 DNA sequence: TGTGCCAGCAGTGAACCTATACGGGGCTACACCTTC.

This sequence joins TRBV6-5 and TRBJ1-5; no definite D call. Deletions cut 6 bases from V and 3 bases from J, with 12 bases between. This CDR3 has 14 amino acids. In germline, CDR1 is MNHEY, CDR2 SVGAGI. The CDR3 DNA reads as TGTGCCAGCAGGCCCGGCGGAATCAATCAGCCCCAGCATTTT. It specifies CASRPGGINQPQHF.

This CDR3 is CSESQGRGYTF. The CDR3, as DNA: TGCAGTGAATCGCAGGGGCGGGGCTACACCTTC. The gene calls are TRBV20-1 and TRBJ1-2; weak D call: TRBD1 (6 bases). The germline CDR1 and CDR2 sequences are DFQATT and SNEGSKA (reference sequence). Trimming cost V 7 bases and J 8 bases, with 14 bases left between them. The length of the CDR3 is 11 residues.

This clone was picked up one time. The rearrangement joins TRBV5-1 to TRBJ2-1; 7 positions match TRBD1. After removal of 4 bases from V and 7 bases from J, the junction contained 5 bases not matched to a gene. CDR1 is SGHRS, CDR2 YFSETQ, per germline. CDR3 length: 13 residues. CDR3 bases: TGCGCCAGCAGCGTAGACAGGGTAAATGAGCAGTTCTTC. Translating gives CASSVDRVNEQFF.

The chain is built from TRBV25-1 and TRBJ2-2; 9 bases agree with TRBD1. Germline assignment: CDR1 MGHDK and CDR2 SYGVNS. The length of the CDR3 is 17 residues. V lost 1 base and J lost 1; bases outside the gene matches: 4. The CDR3 is CASSELKGQGNTGELFF. CDR3 in DNA: TGTGCCAGCAGTGAATTAAAGGGACAGGGGAACACCGGGGAGCTGTTTTTT.

V and J are TRBV18 and TRBJ2-3; TRBD1 matches 9 bases. CDR1 is KGHSH, CDR2 LQKENI, per germline. The CDR3 loop spans 15 amino acids. Unmatched junction bases numbered 2, after V lost 3 bases and J lost 1 base. The CDR3 spells CASSPWTGGTDTQYF. For the CDR3, the DNA is TGTGCCAGCTCACCTTGGACAGGGGGCACAGATACGCAGTATTTT. Full variable domain (outside the CDR3, taken from reference TRBV18 and TRBJ2-3): NAGVMQNPRHLVRRRGQEARLRCSPMKGHSHVYWYRQLPEEGLKFMVYLQKENIIDESGMPKERFSAEFPKEGPSILRIQQVVRGDSAAYFCASSPWTGGTDTQYFGPGTRLTVL.

This chain uses TRBV6-4 with TRBJ2-3; 8 bases fit TRBD2. J lost 0 bases, V lost 3 bases, and 2 bases had no gene match. Germline V gene sequence: CDR1 MRHNA, CDR2 SNTAGT. This CDR3 spans 15 amino acids. The CDR3 sequence: CASSEERGSTDTQYF. CDR3 DNA: TGTGCCAGCAGTGAAGAGCGGGGGAGCACAGATACGCAGTATTTT.

This clone was picked up a small number of times. The chain links TRBV29-1 to TRBJ1-1; D may be TRBD1 (5 bases). Germline assignment: CDR1 SQVTM and CDR2 ANQGSEA. There are 12 residues in the CDR3. Trimming took off 4 bases at V and 2 bases at J, with 8 bases between the two ends. The CDR3 loop reads CSVGQTNTEAFF. Written as DNA, the CDR3 is TGCAGCGTTGGACAGACAAACACTGAAGCTTTCTTT. The whole variable domain, filled in from reference TRBV29-1 and TRBJ1-1, reads SAVISQKPSRDICQRGTSLTIQCQVDSQVTMMFWYRQQPGQSLTLIATANQGSEATYESGFVIDKFPISRPNLTFSTLTVSNMSPEDSSIYLCSVGQTNTEAFFGQGTRLTVV.

The V and J genes are TRBV25-1 and TRBJ1-4, with a possible D match to TRBD1 (6 bases). The CDR3 totals 16 residues. The ends were cut back, 1 base at V and 1 base at J, with 10 bases in the middle. The germline gives CDR1 MGHDK, CDR2 SYGVNS. The CDR3 DNA follows: TGTGCCAGCAGTGAATTTGGGGGCGGAACTAATGAAAAACTGTTTTTT. This encodes CASSEFGGGTNEKLFF.

Only one count was recorded for this clone. The rearrangement uses TRBV11-2 and TRBJ1-1; 9 nucleotides line up with TRBD1. V lost 7 bases and J lost 3; bases outside the gene matches: 6. The CDR3 covers 14 residues. Germline CDR1 and CDR2: SGHAT and FQNNGV. DNA for the CDR3: TGTGCCAGCAACGCACAGGGGGCGTACACTGAAGCTTTCTTT. Its protein product is CASNAQGAYTEAFF.

The chain uses TRBV6-2 or TRBV6-3 and TRBJ1-2; D may be TRBD1 (6 bases). Trimming left V 0 bases short and J 8 bases short, with 25 bases between. The CDR3 extends over 18 amino acids. Germline CDR1 is MNHEY and CDR2 is SVGEGT. The CDR3 DNA is TGTGCCAGCAGTTACTCGGAGGCAGGGGTCTCTCCATATCAAGGCTACACCTTC. Amino acids: CASSYSEAGVSPYQGYTF.

This clone was observed a few times. This rearrangement joins TRBV18 to TRBJ1-1, with 10 bases lining up with TRBD1. V dropped 4 bases and J dropped 7; count of bases not matched to a gene: 3. The CDR3 length is 13 residues. The germline V gene encodes CDR1 KGHSH and CDR2 LQKENI. The CDR3 is CASSQGQGDEAFF. CDR3 in DNA: TGTGCCAGCTCACAAGGACAGGGGGATGAAGCTTTCTTT. The entire variable domain, with the rest obtained from reference TRBV18 and TRBJ1-1, is as follows: NAGVMQNPRHLVRRRGQEARLRCSPMKGHSHVYWYRQLPEEGLKFMVYLQKENIIDESGMPKERFSAEFPKEGPSILRIQQVVRGDSAAYFCASSQGQGDEAFFGQGTRLTVV.

A few counts support this clone. This chain uses TRBV6-6 with TRBJ1-5; D unclear. V shed 2 bases and J shed 7 bases, with 15 bases lying between them. CDR3 size: 15 residues. CDR1 and CDR2 from the germline V gene are MNHNY and SVGAGI (reference sequence). The CDR3 DNA sequence: TGTGCCAGCAGTTACCCTACAGCGGAGGCCCAGCCCCAGCATTTT. Protein product: CASSYPTAEAQPQHF.

The V gene is TRBV6-5, the J gene TRBJ2-5; tentatively, D is TRBD2 (6 bases). V was pared by 5 bases and J by 4 bases, with 17 bases between. Germline CDR1 is MNHEY and CDR2 is SVGAGI. This CDR3 comprises 15 residues. In DNA form, the CDR3 reads TGTGCCAGCAGTCCCGGGAGTTACCGGGGAGAGACCCAGTACTTC. It specifies CASSPGSYRGETQYF.

The chain couples TRBV6-6 to TRBJ1-5, with D tentatively TRBD1 (6 bases). The CDR3 length is 13 residues. Germline values: CDR1 MNHNY, CDR2 SVGAGI (reference sequence). The ends were cut back, 7 bases at V and 6 bases at J, with 13 bases in the middle. CDR3 nucleotide sequence: TGTGCCAGCAACCAGGGGCGCGTTCAGCCCCAGCATTTT. Amino acids: CASNQGRVQPQHF.

The chain combines TRBV6-2 or TRBV6-3 with TRBJ2-1, with TRBD1 matching 11 bases. Germline V lookup: CDR1 MNHEY, CDR2 SVGEGT. The CDR3 is 19 amino acids. V gave up 0 bases and J gave up 0 bases; unmatched junction bases: 7. The CDR3 region is CASSYSPDRGLLSYNEQFF. CDR3 in DNA: TGTGCCAGCAGTTACTCTCCGGACAGGGGGCTTCTCTCCTACAATGAGCAGTTCTTC.

The chain links TRBV5-1 to TRBJ1-4, with D hard to call. From germline, CDR1 is SGHRS and CDR2 YFSETQ. The CDR3 consists of 18 residues. Trimming cost V 2 bases and J 3 bases, with 20 bases left between them. The CDR3 here is CASSFIPREILSNEKLFF. CDR3 in DNA: TGCGCCAGCAGCTTCATACCCCGGGAGATACTCTCTAATGAAAAACTGTTTTTT. The whole variable domain, remainder taken from reference TRBV5-1 and TRBJ1-4, is KAGVTQTPRYLIKTRGQQVTLSCSPISGHRSVSWYQQTPGQGLQFLFEYFSETQRNKGNFPGRFSGRQFSNSRSEMNVSTLELGDSALYLCASSFIPREILSNEKLFFGSGTQLSVL.

The J gene is TRBJ2-1, the V gene TRBV5-4; tentatively, D is TRBD2 (6 bases). The V end lost 7 bases, the J end lost 6 bases, and 20 bases lay between the germline ends. CDR3 size: 15 residues. Germline CDR1 and CDR2: SGHNT and YYREEE (reference sequence). The CDR3 sequence: CASEWRGSYGNEQFF. The CDR3 DNA sequence: TGTGCCAGCGAGTGGAGGGGAAGTTACGGCAATGAGCAGTTCTTC.

The rearrangement joins TRBV7-2 to TRBJ1-4, with D tentatively TRBD1 (6 bases). V was clipped by 7 bases and J by 0 bases, with 24 bases between them. Germline lookup yields CDR1 SGHTA and CDR2 FQGNSA. The CDR3 sequence is 19 residues long. The CDR3 loop is CASNSGTPHIYATNEKLFF. The CDR3 nucleotides are TGTGCCAGCAACTCCGGGACACCTCACATTTATGCAACTAATGAAAAACTGTTTTTT.

V and J are TRBV29-1 and TRBJ2-3; 8 bases match TRBD1. The germline V gene encodes CDR1 SQVTM and CDR2 ANQGSEA. The CDR3 runs 14 residues. Losses at the gene ends were 6 bases for V and 2 bases for J; bases not matched to a gene: 7. The CDR3 sequence: CSVEPQGATDTQYF. The CDR3 DNA reads as TGCAGCGTCGAACCCCAGGGGGCCACAGATACGCAGTATTTT.

This clone was picked up a small number of times. This chain connects TRBV6-5 to TRBJ1-3; D gene ambiguous. Germline V gives CDR1 MNHEY, CDR2 SVGAGI. This CDR3 is 14 amino acids long. Trimming took 2 bases from V and 4 from J, leaving 9 bases between them. In DNA, the CDR3 is TGTGCCAGCAGTTACCGGAAGGAGGGAAACACCATATATTTT. This codes for CASSYRKEGNTIYF.

The chain employs TRBV5-1 and TRBJ1-2; TRBD1 is a possible D gene (6 bases). V shed 0 bases and J shed 6 bases, with 9 bases lying between them. Germline-derived CDR1 and CDR2 are SGHRS and YFSETQ. CDR3 length equals 13 residues. The CDR3 loop reads CASSLAQGDGYTF. DNA of the CDR3: TGCGCCAGCAGCTTGGCACAGGGAGATGGCTACACCTTC.

J is TRBJ1-6 and V is TRBV19; TRBD1 agrees at 7 bases. CDR1 is LNHDA and CDR2 is SQIVND in the germline V gene (reference sequence). The length of the CDR3 is 16 residues. The ends lost 5 bases at V and 5 bases at J; junction bases unmatched: 9. CDR3 sequence (DNA): TGTGCCAGTAGTGCAGCAGGGGGACAGAATAATTCACCCCTCCACTTT. Protein product: CASSAAGGQNNSPLHF. The whole variable domain, filled in from reference TRBV19 and TRBJ1-6, reads DGGITQSPKYLFRKEGQNVTLSCEQNLNHDAMYWYRQDPGQGLRLIYYSQIVNDFQKGDIAEGYSVSREKKESFPLTVTSAQKNPTAFYLCASSAAGGQNNSPLHFGNGTRLTVT.

The chain combines TRBV3-1 (or the pseudogene TRBV3-2) with TRBJ2-7; 9 nucleotides align to TRBD1. Germline lookup yields CDR1 LGHDT and CDR2 YNNKEL (reference sequence). The CDR3 is 15 amino acids. V lost 4 bases and J lost 5; bases outside the gene matches: 9. The CDR3 spells CASSLGQGVQDEQYF. CDR3 DNA: TGTGCCAGCAGCCTGGGACAGGGAGTACAGGACGAGCAGTACTTC.

The J gene is TRBJ2-2, the V gene TRBV28; no clear D. This CDR3 has 11 residues. CDR1 is MDHEN and CDR2 is SYDVKM in the germline V gene. With 10 bases removed from V and 4 bases from J, the gap between germline ends came to 7 bases. The CDR3 DNA follows: TGTGCCACCTACCTCACCGGGGAGCTGTTTTTT. Its translation is CATYLTGELFF.

The rearrangement links TRBV18 to TRBJ1-5, with 7 bases matching TRBD1. The V gene's germline CDR1 is KGHSH and CDR2 LQKENI. This CDR3 is 13 amino acids long. V shed 3 bases, J shed 5 bases, and the junction held 1 base outside the gene matches. CDR3 region: CASSPDRDQPQHF. CDR3 coding DNA: TGTGCCAGCTCACCCGACAGGGATCAGCCCCAGCATTTT.